This T cell receptor (beta chain) was documented in a study of identical twins. TCRdb processed the 5' RACE reads anew with MiXCR; each CDR3 protein has one entry. This sample has 1.5 million to 2 million distinct CDR3 sequences, with 32% found just once. This clonotype was counted a few times. Germline V CDR1 and CDR2: SQVTM, ANQGSEA. Germline trimming cut 6 bases from V and 6 bases from J; bases unmatched to any gene: 9. The CDR3 contains 13 residues. The chain joins TRBV29-1 to TRBJ1-2; 8 nucleotides align to TRBD1. The TCR originated in a newborn girl in good health. The sample consisted of cord blood. The CDR3 protein is CSVPGGRFDGYTF. In nucleotides, the CDR3 is TGCAGCGTACCAGGGGGCAGATTTGATGGCTACACCTTC.